This TCR beta chain was retrieved from a study of blood T cell repertoires in COVID-19. Study-level information: Donors in the United States, Italy and Spain gave samples during acute or convalescent COVID-19.

The table came from immunoSEQ multiplex PCR; TCRdb's copy has only in-frame clones and leaves some out. The table records more than 80,000 clones, about 84% of them present only once. Deletions cut 6 bases from V and 3 bases from J, with 8 bases between. This CDR3 has 11 amino acids. Per germline, CDR1 SQVTM and CDR2 ANQGSEA. The J gene is TRBJ1-2, the V gene TRBV29-1; no reliable D call. This clonotype was obtained from a woman aged 55-69 years with acute or convalescent COVID-19. The specimen sequenced was peripheral blood. The CDR3 here is CSVAGYYGYTF. CDR3 bases: TGCAGCGTCGCCGGGTACTATGGCTACACCTTC.